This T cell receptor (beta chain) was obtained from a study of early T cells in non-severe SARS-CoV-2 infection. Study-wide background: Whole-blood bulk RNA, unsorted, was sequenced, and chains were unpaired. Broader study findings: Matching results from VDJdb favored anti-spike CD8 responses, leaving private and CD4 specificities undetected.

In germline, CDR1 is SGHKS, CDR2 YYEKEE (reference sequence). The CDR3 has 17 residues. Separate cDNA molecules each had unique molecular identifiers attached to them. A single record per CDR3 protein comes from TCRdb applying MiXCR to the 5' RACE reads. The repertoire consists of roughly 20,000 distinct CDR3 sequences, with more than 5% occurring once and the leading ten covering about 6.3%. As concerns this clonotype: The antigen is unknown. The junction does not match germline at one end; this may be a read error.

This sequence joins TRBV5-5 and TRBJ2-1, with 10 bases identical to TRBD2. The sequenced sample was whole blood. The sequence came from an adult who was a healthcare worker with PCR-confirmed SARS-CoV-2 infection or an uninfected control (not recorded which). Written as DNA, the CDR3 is TGTGCCAGCAGTTTGGTGCCTAGCGGGAGAATAGGGAATGAGCAGTTCTTC. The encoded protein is CASSLVPSGRIGNEQFF.